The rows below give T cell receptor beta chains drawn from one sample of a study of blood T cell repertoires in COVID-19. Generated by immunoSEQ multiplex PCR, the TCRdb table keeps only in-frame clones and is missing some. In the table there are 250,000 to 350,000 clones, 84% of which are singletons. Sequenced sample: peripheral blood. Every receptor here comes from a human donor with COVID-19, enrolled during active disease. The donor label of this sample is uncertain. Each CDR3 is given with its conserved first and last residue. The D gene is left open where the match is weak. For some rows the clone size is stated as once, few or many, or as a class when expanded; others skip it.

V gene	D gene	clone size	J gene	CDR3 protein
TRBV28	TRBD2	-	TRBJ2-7	CASSPLTSGRSDEQYF
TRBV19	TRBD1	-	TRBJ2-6	CASSMTGSGANVLTF
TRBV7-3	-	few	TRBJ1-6	CASSDGRRNSPLHF
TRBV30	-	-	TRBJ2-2	CAWSFNTGELFF
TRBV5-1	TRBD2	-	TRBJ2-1	CASSLERAGGGEQFF
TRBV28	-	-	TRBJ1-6	CASLQGNYNSPLHF
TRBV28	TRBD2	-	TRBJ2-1	CASRSGTSGRGSEQFF
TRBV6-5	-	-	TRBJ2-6	CASSSPDIANVLTF
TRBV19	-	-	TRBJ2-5	CASSRDPEGTQYF
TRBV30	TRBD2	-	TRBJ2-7	CAWSVLAGGYEQYF
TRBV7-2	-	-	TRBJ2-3	CASSFWGGDTDTQYF
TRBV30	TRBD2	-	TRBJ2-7	CAWRGSGRILAYEQYF
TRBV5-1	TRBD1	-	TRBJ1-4	CASSLVGQGHEKLFF
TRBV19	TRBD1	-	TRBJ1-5	CASSFLQGNQPQHF
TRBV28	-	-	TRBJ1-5	CASSSGSNQPQHF
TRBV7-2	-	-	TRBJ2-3	CASSLDPSSTQYF
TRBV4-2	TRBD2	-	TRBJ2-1	CASSQERTRRYNEQFF
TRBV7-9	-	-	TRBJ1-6	CASSLGTRNSPLHF
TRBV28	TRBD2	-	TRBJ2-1	CASSLKRGDNEQFF